This T cell receptor (beta chain) is drawn from a study of control samples from healthy donors and cancer patients. Clones were sequenced by immunoSEQ multiplex PCR, and TCRdb holds only the in-frame ones, with some missing. The sample includes about 120,000 clones, more than 70% of them seen just once. V lost 0 bases and J lost 5; bases outside the gene matches: 5. The CDR3 covers 15 residues. Germline V lookup: CDR1 SGHRS, CDR2 YFSETQ. Material for sequencing was blood. The clonotype originates from a woman aged 65 to 85 in good health. The chain recombines TRBV5-1 with TRBJ2-3; 8 bases agree with TRBD2. The CDR3 nucleotides are TGCGCCAGCAGCTTGGGACGGGGGGGGATAGATACGCAGTATTTT. Translated: CASSLGRGGIDTQYF.